Within the sample, the clone carrying this TCR beta chain is medium-sized. As yet, its antigen is unknown. TCRdb processed the reads anew with MiXCR; each CDR3 protein has one entry. The sample carries about 55,000 distinct CDR3 sequences, over 15% recorded once. The data originate from a study of T cell repertoires in cytomegalovirus infection. About the research overall: Alongside well-studied HLA-B-restricted CMV epitopes, recently identified HLA-C-restricted CMV epitopes were also used. From public TCR beta signatures came an indication of both CMV infection and matching HLA type. Whole-study findings and limits: People with CMV and the relevant HLA were identified by cumulative public TCR beta family frequency. Clonotype analysis showed dominance of the ex vivo response by HLA-C-restricted CMV-specific TCR beta clonotypes.

The CDR3 contains 15 residues. CDR1 and CDR2 (germline): MNHNY, SVGAGI (reference sequence). Unmatched junction bases numbered 9, after V lost 6 bases and J lost 5 bases. The receptor was derived from a human donor in good health (CMV status not recorded). Some clones in this sample may be carry-over from other donors' samples. The rearrangement joins TRBV6-6 to TRBJ2-3, with 9 bases identical to TRBD2. The sequencing here drew on CD8+ T cells from cultured PBMCs, taken from culture after CMV antigen stimulation. The DNA of the CDR3 is TGTGCCAGCAGCCTTAGCGGGGGCCGTGGAGATACGCAGTATTTT. Amino acids: CASSLSGGRGDTQYF.